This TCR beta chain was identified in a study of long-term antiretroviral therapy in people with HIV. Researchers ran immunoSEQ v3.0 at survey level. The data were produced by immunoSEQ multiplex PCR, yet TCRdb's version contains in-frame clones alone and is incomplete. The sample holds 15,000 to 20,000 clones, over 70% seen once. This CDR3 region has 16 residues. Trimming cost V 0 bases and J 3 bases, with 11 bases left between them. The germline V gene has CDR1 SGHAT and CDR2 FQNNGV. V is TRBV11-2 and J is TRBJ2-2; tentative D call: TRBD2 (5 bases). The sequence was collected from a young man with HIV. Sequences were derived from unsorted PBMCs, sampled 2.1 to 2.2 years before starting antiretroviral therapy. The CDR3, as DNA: TGTGCCAGCAGCTTAGATCTAGCAGACTACACCGGGGAGCTGTTTTTT. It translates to CASSLDLADYTGELFF.